This T cell receptor beta chain was sequenced during a study of blood T cell repertoires in COVID-19. The assay was immunoSEQ multiplex PCR, and TCRdb's table has in-frame clones only and misses some. The sample has approximately 350,000 clones, roughly 80% seen once. The V gene's germline CDR1 is SNHLY and CDR2 FYNNEI. The CDR3 covers 15 residues. V lost 3 bases, J lost 7 bases, and 6 bases stayed unmatched. This receptor was obtained from a woman between 45 and 65 years old who had recovered from COVID-19. The sequenced material came from PBMCs or T cells enriched from blood (not recorded which). The chain combines TRBV2 with TRBJ1-2; 12 positions agree with TRBD1. The CDR3 DNA reads TGTGCCAGCAGTGATTGGGGGACAGGGGGCCGTGGCTACACCTTC. This codes for CASSDWGTGGRGYTF.